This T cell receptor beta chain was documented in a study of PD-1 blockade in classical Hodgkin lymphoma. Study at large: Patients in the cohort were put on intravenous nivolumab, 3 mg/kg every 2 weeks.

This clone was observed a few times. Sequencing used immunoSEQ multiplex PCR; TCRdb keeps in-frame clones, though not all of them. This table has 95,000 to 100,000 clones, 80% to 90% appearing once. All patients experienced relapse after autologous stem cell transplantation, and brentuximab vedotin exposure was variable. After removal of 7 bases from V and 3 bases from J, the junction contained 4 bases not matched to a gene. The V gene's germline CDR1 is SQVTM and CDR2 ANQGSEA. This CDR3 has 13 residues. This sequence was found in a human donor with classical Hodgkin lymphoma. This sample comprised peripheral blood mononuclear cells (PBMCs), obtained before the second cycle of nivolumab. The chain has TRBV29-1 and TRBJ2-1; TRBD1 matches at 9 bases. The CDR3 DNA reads TGCAGCGCAGGGACAGGGAACTACAATGAGCAGTTCTTC. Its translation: CSAGTGNYNEQFF.